This T cell receptor beta chain was captured in a study of type 1 regulatory T cells. In the study overall: T-allo10 is an in vitro-generated, Tr1-enriched CD4 T cell product specific for alloantigen.

TCRdb reprocessed the reads via MiXCR and lists one record per CDR3 protein. This repertoire shows fewer than 70,000 distinct CDR3 sequences, 50% to 70% found once; its top ten account for 7.6%. Of note for this clonotype: Its specificity is unknown.

The CDR3 runs to 13 residues. V lost 3 bases, J lost 5 bases, and 10 bases lay in between. Germline lookup yields CDR1 DFQATT and CDR2 SNEGSKA (reference sequence). T-allo10 cells from the graft donor were described as anergic, host-alloantigen-specific, and alloantigen-specific suppressors. The V and J genes are TRBV20-1 and TRBJ2-2; D is undetermined. The TCR was taken from a human donor in good health. Source material: cultured T cells, either the whole culture or a sorted T cell fraction (not recorded which). Subset of the sample: Tr1-enriched cell product generated in vitro against host alloantigens. CDR3 sequence (DNA): TGCAGTGCTAGGCCCGTCGGGACCGGGGAGCTGTTTTTT. This translates into CSARPVGTGELFF.